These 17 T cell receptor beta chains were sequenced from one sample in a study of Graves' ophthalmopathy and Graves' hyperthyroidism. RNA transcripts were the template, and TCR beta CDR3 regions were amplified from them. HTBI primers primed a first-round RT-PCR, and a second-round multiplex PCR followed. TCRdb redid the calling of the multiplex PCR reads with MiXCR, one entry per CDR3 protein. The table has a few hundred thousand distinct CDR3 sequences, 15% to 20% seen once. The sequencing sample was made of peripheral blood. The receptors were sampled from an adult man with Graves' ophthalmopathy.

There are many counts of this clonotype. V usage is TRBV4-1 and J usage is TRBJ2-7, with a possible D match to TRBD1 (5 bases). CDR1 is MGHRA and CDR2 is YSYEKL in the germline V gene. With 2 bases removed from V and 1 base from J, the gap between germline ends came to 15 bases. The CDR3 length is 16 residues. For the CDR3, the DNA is TGCGCCAGCAGCCAAAAAACAGGACCCGCATCCTACGAGCAGTACTTC. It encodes CASSQKTGPASYEQYF.

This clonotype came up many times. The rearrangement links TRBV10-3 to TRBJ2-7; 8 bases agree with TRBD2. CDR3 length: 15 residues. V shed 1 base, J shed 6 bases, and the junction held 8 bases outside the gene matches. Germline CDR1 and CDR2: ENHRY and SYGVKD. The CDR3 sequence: CAISELGGRPGEQYF. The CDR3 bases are TGTGCCATCAGTGAGTTAGGCGGGAGGCCGGGCGAGCAGTACTTC.

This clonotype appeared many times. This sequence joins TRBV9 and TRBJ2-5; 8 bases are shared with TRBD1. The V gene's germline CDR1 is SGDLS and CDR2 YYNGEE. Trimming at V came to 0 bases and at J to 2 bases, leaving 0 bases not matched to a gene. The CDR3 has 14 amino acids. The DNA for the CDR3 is TGTGCCAGCAGCGTAGGGACAGGGCAAGAGACCCAGTACTTC. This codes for CASSVGTGQETQYF.

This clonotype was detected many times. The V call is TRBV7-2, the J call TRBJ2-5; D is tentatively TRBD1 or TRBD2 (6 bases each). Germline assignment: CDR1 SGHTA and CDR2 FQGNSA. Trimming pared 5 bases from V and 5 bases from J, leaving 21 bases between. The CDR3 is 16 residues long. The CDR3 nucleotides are TGTGCCAGCAGCCGACCGGGGGCCCTAGGCCGGGAGACCCAGTACTTC. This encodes CASSRPGALGRETQYF.

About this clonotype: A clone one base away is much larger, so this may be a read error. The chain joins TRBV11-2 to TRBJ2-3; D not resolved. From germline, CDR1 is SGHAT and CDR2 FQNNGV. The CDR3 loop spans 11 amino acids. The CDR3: CANSLVSTQYF. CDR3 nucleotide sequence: TGTGCCAACAGCTTAGTGAGTACGCAGTATTTT.

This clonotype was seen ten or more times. The CDR3 here is CASSYPVLPQSLTAEQYF. CDR3 DNA sequence: TGTGCCAGCAGTTACCCCGTCCTCCCACAGTCTCTCACCGCCGAGCAGTACTTC. The V call is TRBV6-2 or TRBV6-3, the J call TRBJ2-7, with D uncertain. The CDR3 is 18 residues long. Germline V gene lookup returns CDR1 MNHEY and CDR2 SVGEGT. V lost 2 bases and J lost 6, with 26 bases in between.

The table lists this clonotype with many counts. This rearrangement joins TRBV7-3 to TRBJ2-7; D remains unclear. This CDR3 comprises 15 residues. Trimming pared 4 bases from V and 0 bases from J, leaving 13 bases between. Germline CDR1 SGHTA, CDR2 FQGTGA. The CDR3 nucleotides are TGTGCCAGCAGCTCTCAGTTCGGGCCCTCCTACGAGCAGTACTTC. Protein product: CASSSQFGPSYEQYF. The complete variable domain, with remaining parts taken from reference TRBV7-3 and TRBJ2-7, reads GAGVSQTPSNKVTEKGKYVELRCDPISGHTALYWYRQSLGQGPEFLIYFQGTGAADDSGLPNDRFFAVRPEGSVSTLKIQRTERGDSAVYLCASSSQFGPSYEQYFGPGTRLTVT.

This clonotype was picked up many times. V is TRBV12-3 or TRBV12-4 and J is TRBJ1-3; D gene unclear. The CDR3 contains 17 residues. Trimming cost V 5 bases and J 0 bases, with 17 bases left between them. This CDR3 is CASSPATSPRSGNTIYF. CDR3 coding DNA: TGTGCCAGCAGTCCGGCGACATCCCCACGCTCTGGAAACACCATATATTTT.

The CDR3 protein is CASSRDRELVSPLHF. The CDR3 DNA follows: TGTGCCAGCAGTCGGGATAGAGAGCTAGTTTCACCCCTCCACTTT. This chain joins TRBV6-1 and TRBJ1-6; D uncertain. Germline V lookup: CDR1 MNHNS, CDR2 SASEGT. The V and J ends lost 5 bases and 9 bases respectively, with 17 bases between them. The CDR3 covers 15 residues.

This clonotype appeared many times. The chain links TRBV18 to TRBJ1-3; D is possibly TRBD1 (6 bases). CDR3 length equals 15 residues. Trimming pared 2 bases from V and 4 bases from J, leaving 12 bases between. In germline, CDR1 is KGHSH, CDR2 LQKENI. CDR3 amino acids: CASSPTGAPGNTIYF. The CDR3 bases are TGTGCCAGCTCACCAACGGGGGCGCCCGGAAACACCATATATTTT.

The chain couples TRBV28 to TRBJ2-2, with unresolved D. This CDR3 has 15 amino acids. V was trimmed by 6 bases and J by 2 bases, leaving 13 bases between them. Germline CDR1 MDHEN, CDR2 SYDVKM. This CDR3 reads CASSLNPPNTGELFF. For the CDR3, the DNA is TGTGCCAGCAGCCTCAACCCACCTAACACCGGGGAGCTGTTTTTT.

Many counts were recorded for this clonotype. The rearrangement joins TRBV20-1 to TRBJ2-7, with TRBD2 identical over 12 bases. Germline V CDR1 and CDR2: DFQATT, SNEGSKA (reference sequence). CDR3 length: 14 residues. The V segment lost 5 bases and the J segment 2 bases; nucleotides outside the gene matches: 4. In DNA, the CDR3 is TGCAGTGCTCCACTAGCGGGGGGAACCTACGAGCAGTACTTC. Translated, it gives CSAPLAGGTYEQYF.

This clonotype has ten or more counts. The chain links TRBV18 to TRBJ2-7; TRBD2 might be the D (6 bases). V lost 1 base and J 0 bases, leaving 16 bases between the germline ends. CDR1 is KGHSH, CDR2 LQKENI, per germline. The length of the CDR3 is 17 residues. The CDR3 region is CASSPRLARSNSYEQYF. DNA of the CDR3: TGTGCCAGCTCACCACGGCTAGCGCGATCTAACTCCTACGAGCAGTACTTC.

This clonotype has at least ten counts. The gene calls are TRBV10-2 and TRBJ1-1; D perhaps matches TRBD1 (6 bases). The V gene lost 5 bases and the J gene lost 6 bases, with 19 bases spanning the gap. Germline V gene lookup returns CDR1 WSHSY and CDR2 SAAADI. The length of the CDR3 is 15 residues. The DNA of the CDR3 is TGCGCCAGCAGTCAGGGGAGCGGGGTGATCTCTGAAGCTTTCTTT. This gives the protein CASSQGSGVISEAFF.

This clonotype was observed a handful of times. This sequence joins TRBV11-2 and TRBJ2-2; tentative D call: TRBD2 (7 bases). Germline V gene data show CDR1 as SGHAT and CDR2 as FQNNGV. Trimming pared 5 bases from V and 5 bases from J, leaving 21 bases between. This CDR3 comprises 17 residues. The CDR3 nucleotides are TGTGCCAGCAGCCCGTATCTTAGGGGGGGGGCGACCGGGGAGCTGTTTTTT. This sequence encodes CASSPYLRGGATGELFF. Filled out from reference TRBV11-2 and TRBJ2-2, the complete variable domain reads EAGVAQSPRYKIIEKRQSVAFWCNPISGHATLYWYQQILGQGPKLLIQFQNNGVVDDSQLPKDRFSAERLKGVDSTLKIQPAKLEDSAVYLCASSPYLRGGATGELFFGEGSRLTVL.

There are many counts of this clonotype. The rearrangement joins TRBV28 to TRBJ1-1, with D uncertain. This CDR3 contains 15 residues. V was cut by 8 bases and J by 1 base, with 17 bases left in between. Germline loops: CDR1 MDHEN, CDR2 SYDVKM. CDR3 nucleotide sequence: TGTGCCAGCTCCAGGTTCCGACGCCGGAACACTGAAGCTTTCTTT. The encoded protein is CASSRFRRRNTEAFF.

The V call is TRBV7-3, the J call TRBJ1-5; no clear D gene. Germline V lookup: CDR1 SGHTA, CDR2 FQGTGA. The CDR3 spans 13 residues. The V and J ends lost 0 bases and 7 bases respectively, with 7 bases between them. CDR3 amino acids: CASSLTPGQPQHF. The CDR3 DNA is TGTGCCAGCAGCTTAACTCCAGGACAGCCCCAGCATTTT.